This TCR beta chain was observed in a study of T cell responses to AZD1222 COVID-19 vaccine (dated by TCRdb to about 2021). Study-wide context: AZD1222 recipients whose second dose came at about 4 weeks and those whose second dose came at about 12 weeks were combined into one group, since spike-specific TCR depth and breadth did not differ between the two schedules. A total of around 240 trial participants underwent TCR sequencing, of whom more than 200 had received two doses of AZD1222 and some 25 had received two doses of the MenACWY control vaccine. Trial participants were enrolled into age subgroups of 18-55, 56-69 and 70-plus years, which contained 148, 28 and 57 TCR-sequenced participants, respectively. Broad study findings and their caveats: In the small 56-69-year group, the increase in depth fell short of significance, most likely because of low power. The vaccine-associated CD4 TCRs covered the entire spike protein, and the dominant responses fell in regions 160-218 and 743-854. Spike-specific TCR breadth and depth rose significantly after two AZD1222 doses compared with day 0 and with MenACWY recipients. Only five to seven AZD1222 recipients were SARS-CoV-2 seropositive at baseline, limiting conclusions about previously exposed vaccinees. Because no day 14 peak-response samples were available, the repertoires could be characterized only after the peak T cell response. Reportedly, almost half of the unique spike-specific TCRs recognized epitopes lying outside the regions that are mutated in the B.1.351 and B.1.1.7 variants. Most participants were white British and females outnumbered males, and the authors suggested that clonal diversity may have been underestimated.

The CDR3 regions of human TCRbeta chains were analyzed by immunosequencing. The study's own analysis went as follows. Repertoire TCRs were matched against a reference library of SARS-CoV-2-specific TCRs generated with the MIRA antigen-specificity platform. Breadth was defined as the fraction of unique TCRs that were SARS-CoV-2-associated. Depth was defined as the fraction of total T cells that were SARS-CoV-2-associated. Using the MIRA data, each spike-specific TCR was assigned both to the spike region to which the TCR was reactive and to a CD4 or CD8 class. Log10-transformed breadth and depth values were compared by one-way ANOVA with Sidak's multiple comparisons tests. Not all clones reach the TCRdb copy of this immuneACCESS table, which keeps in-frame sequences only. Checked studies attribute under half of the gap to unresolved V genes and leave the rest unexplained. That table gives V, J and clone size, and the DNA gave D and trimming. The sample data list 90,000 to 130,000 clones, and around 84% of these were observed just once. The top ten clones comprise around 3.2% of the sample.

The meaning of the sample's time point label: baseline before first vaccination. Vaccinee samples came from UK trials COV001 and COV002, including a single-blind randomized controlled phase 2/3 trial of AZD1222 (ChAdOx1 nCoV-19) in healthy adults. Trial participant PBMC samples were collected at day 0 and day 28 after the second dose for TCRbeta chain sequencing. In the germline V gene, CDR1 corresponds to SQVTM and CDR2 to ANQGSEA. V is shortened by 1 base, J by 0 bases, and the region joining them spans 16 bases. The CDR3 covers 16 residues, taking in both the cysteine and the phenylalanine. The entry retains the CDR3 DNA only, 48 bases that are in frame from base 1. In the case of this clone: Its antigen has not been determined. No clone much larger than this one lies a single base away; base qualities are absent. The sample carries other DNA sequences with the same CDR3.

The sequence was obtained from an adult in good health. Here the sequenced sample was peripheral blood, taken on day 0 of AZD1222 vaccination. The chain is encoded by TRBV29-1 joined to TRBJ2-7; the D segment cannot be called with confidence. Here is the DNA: TGCAGCGTTGAAGTCTTCAGGACGGCTAGCTCCTACGAGCAGTACTTC. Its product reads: CSVEVFRTASSYEQYF.